This T cell receptor (beta chain) was identified in a study of shared clonotypes between healthy human individuals. Overall study results and limits: Represented diversity (both genetic and exposure-history) was limited by the small number of donors.

This CDR3 has 14 amino acids. Germline values: CDR1 SGHTA, CDR2 FQGTGA. Trimming removed 2 bases at V and 4 bases at J, with 8 bases between. Comment on this clone: Its target is unknown. At the DNA level, this CDR3 is encoded by other sequences in the same sample as well.

Profiled with immunoSEQ multiplex PCR; TCRdb holds only in-frame clones, not every one. The sample includes about 2.3 million clones, about 90% of them seen just once. The gene calls are TRBV7-3 and TRBJ2-2; D possibly corresponds to TRBD1 (6 bases). This sequence was found in a man aged 18 to 30 in good health. Some clones in this sample may be carry-over from other donors' samples. Source material: naive CD4+ T cells from PBMCs. As for subset: CD45RA+ positively selected. Written as DNA, the CDR3 is TGTGCCAGCAGCTTAGGGACAAGCACCGGGGAGCTGTTTTTT. It yields the protein CASSLGTSTGELFF.